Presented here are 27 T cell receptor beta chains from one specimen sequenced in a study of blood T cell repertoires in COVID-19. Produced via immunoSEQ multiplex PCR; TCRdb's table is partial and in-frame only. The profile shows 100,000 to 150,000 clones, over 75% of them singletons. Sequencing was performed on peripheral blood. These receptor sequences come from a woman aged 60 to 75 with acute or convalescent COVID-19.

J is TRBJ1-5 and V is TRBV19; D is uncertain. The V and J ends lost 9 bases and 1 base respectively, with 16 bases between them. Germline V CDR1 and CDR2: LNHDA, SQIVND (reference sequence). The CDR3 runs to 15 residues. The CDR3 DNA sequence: TGTGCCAGCCAACCCGGACTTACCAGCAATCAGCCCCAGCATTTT. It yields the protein CASQPGLTSNQPQHF.

CDR3 in amino acids: CASSYDHPGTGNSPLHF. The CDR3 DNA sequence: TGTGCCAGCAGTTACGACCATCCCGGGACAGGGAATTCACCCCTCCACTTT. V and J are TRBV6-2 or TRBV6-3 and TRBJ1-6, with 9 bases identical to TRBD1. The CDR3 is 17 amino acids. CDR1 and CDR2 from the germline V gene are MNHEY and SVGEGT. Trimming took 2 bases from V and 7 from J; bases not matched to a gene: 9.

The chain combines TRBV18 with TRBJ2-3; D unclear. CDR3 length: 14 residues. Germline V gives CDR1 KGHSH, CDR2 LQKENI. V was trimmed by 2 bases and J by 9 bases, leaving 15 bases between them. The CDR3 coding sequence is TGTGCCAGCTCACCAATTGAGGCGGCTGACACGCAGTATTTT. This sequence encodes CASSPIEAADTQYF.

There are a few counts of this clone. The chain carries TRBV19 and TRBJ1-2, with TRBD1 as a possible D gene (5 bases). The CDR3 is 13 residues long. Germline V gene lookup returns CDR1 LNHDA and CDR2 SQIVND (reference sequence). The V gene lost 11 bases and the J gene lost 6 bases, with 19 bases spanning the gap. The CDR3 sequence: CASRSRGGNGYTF. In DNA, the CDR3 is TGTGCCTCCCGCTCCCGGGGGGGGAATGGCTACACCTTC.

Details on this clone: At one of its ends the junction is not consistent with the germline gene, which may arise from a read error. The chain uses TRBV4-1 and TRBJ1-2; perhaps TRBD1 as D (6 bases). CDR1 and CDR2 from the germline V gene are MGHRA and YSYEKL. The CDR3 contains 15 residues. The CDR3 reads CASSPAGGRDYGYTF. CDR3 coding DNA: TGCGCCAGCAGCCCCGCCGGGGGCAGGGACTACGGCTACACCTTC.

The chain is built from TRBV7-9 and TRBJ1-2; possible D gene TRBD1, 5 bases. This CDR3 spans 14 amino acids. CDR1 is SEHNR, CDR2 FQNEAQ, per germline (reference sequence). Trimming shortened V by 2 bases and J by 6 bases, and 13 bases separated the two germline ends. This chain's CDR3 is CASSLSVEGHGYTF. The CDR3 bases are TGTGCCAGCAGCTTATCCGTGGAGGGACATGGCTACACCTTC. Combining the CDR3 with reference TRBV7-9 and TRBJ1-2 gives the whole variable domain DTGVSQNPRHKITKRGQNVTFRCDPISEHNRLYWYRQTLGQGPEFLTYFQNEAQLEKSRLLSDRFSAERPKGSFSTLEIQRTEQGDSAMYLCASSLSVEGHGYTFGSGTRLTVV.

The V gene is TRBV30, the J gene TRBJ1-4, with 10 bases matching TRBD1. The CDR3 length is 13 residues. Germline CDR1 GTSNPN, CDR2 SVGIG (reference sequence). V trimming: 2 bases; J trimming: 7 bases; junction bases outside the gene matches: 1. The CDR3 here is CAWSRDRGEKLFF. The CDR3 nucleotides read TGTGCCTGGAGTAGGGACAGGGGTGAAAAACTGTTTTTT.

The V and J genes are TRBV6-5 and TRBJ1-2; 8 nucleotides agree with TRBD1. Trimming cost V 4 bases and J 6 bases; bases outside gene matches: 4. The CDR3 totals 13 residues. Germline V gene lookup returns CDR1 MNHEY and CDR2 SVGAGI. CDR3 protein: CASSFTGGNGYTF. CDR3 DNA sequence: TGTGCCAGCAGTTTTACAGGGGGGAATGGCTACACCTTC.

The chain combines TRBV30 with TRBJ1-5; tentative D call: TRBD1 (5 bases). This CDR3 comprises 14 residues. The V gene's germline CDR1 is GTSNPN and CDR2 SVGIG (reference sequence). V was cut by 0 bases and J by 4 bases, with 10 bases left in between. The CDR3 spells CAWSVGGANQPQHF. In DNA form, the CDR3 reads TGTGCCTGGAGTGTAGGAGGGGCGAATCAGCCCCAGCATTTT. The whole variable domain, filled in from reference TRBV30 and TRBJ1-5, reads SQTIHQWPATLVQPVGSPLSLECTVEGTSNPNLYWYRQAAGRGLQLLFYSVGIGQISSEVPQNLSASRPQDRQFILSSKKLLLSDSGFYLCAWSVGGANQPQHFGDGTRLSIL.

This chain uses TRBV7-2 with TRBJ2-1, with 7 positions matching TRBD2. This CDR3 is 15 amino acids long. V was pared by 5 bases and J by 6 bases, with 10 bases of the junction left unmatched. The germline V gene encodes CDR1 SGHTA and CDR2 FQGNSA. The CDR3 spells CASSQGTKRGNEQFF. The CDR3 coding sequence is TGTGCCAGCAGCCAAGGGACTAAGAGGGGCAATGAGCAGTTCTTC.

This CDR3 is CASSDRRDQPQHF. The CDR3 nucleotides are TGCGCCAGCAGTGACAGGCGGGATCAGCCCCAGCATTTT. The rearrangement links TRBV10-1 to TRBJ1-5, with unresolved D. The CDR3 runs 13 residues. CDR1 is WNHNN, CDR2 SYGVQD, per germline (reference sequence). The V end was cut by 3 bases, the J end by 5 bases, with 8 bases between.

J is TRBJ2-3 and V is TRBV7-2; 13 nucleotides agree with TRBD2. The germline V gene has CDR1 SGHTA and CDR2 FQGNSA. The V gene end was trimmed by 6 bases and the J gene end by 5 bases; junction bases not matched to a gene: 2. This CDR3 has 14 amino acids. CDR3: CASRWTSGRDTQYF. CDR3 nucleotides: TGTGCCAGCAGGTGGACTAGCGGGAGAGATACGCAGTATTTT.

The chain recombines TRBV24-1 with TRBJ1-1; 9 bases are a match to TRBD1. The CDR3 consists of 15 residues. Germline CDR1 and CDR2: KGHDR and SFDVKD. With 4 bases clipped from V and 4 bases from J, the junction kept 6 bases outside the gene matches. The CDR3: CATSDGTGFGTEAFF. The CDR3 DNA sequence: TGTGCCACCAGTGACGGGACAGGGTTCGGCACTGAAGCTTTCTTT.

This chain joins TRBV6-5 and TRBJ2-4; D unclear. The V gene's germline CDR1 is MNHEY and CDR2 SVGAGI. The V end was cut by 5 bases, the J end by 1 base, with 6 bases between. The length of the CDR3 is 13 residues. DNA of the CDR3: TGTGCCAGCAGTCGAGAGGCCAAAAACATTCAGTACTTC. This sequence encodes CASSREAKNIQYF.

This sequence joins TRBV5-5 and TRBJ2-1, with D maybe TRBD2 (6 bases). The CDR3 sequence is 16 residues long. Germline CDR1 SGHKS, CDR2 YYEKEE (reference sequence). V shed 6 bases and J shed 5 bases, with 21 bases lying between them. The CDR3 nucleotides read TGTGCCAGCACTGAGGCGGGGAGCTTAATTCACAATGAGCAGTTCTTC. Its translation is CASTEAGSLIHNEQFF.

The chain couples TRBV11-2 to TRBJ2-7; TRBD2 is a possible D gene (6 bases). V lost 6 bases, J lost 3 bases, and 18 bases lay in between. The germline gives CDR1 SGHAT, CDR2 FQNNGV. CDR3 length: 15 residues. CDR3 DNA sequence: TGTGCCAGCAGTCAGCCGGGACTCCGGAACTACGAGCAGTACGTC. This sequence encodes CASSQPGLRNYEQYV.

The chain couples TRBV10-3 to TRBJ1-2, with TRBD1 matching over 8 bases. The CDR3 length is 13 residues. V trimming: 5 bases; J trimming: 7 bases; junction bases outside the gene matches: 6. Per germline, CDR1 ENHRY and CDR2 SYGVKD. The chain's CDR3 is CAISPQGALGYTF. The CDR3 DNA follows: TGTGCCATCAGTCCTCAGGGGGCCCTTGGCTACACCTTC.

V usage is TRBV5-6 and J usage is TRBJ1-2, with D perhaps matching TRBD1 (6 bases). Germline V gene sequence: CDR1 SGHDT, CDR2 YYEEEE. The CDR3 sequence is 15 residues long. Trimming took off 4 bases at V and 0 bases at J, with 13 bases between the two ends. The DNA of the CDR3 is TGTGCCAGCAGCCGAGGACAGTTTACTAACTATGGCTACACCTTC. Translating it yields CASSRGQFTNYGYTF.

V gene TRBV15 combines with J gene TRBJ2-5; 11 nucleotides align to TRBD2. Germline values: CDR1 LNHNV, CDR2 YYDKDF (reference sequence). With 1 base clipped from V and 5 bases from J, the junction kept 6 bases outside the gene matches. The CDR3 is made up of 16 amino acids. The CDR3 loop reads CATSRAIAGGPETQYF. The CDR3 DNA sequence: TGTGCCACCAGCAGAGCGATAGCGGGAGGGCCCGAGACCCAGTACTTC.

The CDR3: CASTPSMNTEAFF. The CDR3 nucleotides read TGCGCCAGCACCCCCTCTATGAACACTGAAGCTTTCTTT. The V call is TRBV10-1, the J call TRBJ1-1; D is uncertain. Trimming cost V 7 bases and J 0 bases, with 9 bases left between them. CDR1 WNHNN and CDR2 SYGVQD come from the germline V gene (reference sequence). CDR3 length: 13 amino acids.

CDR3 sequence: CASTAGVEQYF. The CDR3 coding sequence is TGTGCCAGCACGGCAGGGGTCGAGCAGTACTTC. The genes are TRBV6-5 and TRBJ2-7, with D tentatively TRBD1 (6 bases). The CDR3 totals 11 residues. The germline CDR1 and CDR2 sequences are MNHEY and SVGAGI. Trimming removed 7 bases at V and 6 bases at J, with 10 bases between.

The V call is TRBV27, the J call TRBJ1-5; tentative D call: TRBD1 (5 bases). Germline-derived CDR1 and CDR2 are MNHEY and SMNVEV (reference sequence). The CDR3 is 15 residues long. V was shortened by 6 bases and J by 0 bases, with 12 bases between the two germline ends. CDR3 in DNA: TGTGCCAGCAGCTATTCGGGGGTTAGCAATCAGCCCCAGCATTTT. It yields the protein CASSYSGVSNQPQHF.

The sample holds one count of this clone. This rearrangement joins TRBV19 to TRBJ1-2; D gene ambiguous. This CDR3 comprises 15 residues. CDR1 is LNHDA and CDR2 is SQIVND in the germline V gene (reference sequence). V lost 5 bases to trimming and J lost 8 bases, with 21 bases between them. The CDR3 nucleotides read TGTGCCAGTAGTGCCTCTCGAGCAACTCTCCTGGGCTACACCTTC. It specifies CASSASRATLLGYTF.

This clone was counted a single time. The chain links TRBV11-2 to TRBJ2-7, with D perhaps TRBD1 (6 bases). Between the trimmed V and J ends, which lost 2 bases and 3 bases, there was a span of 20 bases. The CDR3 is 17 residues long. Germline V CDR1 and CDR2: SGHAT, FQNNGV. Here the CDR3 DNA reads TGTGCCAGCAGCTTACCATTCCGGGACACTTGGAGCTACGAGCAGTACTTC. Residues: CASSLPFRDTWSYEQYF.

Here the CDR3 reads CASSLRDMNTGELFF. The CDR3 DNA reads TGCGCCAGCAGCTTACGGGACATGAACACCGGGGAGCTGTTTTTT. The chain uses TRBV5-1 and TRBJ2-2, with a tentative D call TRBD1 (6 bases). The germline V and J ends were trimmed by 2 bases and 1 base, with 9 bases remaining between them. The length of the CDR3 is 15 residues. Germline CDR1 reads SGHRS; CDR2 reads YFSETQ.

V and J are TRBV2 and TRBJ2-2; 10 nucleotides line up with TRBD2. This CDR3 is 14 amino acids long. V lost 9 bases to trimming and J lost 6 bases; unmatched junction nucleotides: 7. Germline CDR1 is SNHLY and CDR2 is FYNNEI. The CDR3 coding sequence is TGTGCCAGTGGGATAGCGGGAGGTGCCGGGGAGCTGTTTTTT. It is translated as CASGIAGGAGELFF.

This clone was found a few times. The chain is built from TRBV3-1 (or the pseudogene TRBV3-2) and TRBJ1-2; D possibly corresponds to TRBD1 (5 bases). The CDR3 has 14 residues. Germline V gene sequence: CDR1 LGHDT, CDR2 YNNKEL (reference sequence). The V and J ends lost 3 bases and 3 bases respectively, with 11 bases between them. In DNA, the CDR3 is TGTGCCAGCAGCCAGGGTAGGGGCGACTATGGCTACACCTTC. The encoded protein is CASSQGRGDYGYTF.